These 27 T cell receptor beta chains came from one sample sequenced in a study of T-cell memory formation after mild COVID-19. Each CDR3 protein is one row after TCRdb ran MiXCR on the 5' RACE reads. This table holds about 290,000 distinct CDR3 sequences, about 15% found once. The sample was PBMCs or a T cell subset sorted from them (not recorded which). Receptors were obtained from a man aged 18 to 29 who had mild COVID-19 (a few samples of this study predate the infection). Cell type and time point are not known.

This clonotype was counted a few times. The CDR3: CASSLRQIYGYTF. CDR3 sequence (DNA): TGTGCCAGCAGTTTGAGGCAGATCTATGGCTACACCTTC. This rearrangement joins TRBV28 to TRBJ1-2, with D hard to call. The CDR3 has 13 amino acids. Germline V CDR1 and CDR2: MDHEN, SYDVKM. The V end lost 3 bases, the J end lost 4 bases, and 9 bases lay between the germline ends.

The J gene is TRBJ1-6, the V gene TRBV20-1, with a tentative D call TRBD1 (6 bases). Germline V CDR1 and CDR2: DFQATT, SNEGSKA (reference sequence). Trimming shortened V by 4 bases and J by 7 bases, and 11 bases separated the two germline ends. This CDR3 region has 13 residues. CDR3 DNA: TGCAGTGCTAACAGGGCACTAAATTCACCCCTCCACTTT. It translates to CSANRALNSPLHF.

The chain couples TRBV5-4 to TRBJ2-3; D assignment may be TRBD1 or TRBD2 (5 bases each). The germline V gene encodes CDR1 SGHNT and CDR2 YYREEE (reference sequence). CDR3 length: 15 amino acids. V lost 4 bases to trimming and J lost 4 bases, with 16 bases between them. The DNA for the CDR3 is TGTGCCAGCAGCCAGGGACGGTCGGAGGCAGATACGCAGTATTTT. Amino acid sequence: CASSQGRSEADTQYF.

This clonotype was counted between two and nine times. This CDR3 reads CASSARTGSTPLHF. Written as DNA, the CDR3 is TGTGCCAGTAGTGCCCGGACAGGGTCTACACCCCTCCACTTT. The rearrangement uses TRBV19 and TRBJ1-6; 8 bases align to TRBD1. The V gene's germline CDR1 is LNHDA and CDR2 SQIVND (reference sequence). CDR3 length: 14 residues. V was clipped by 5 bases and J by 11 bases; unmatched bases: 8. Drawing the rest from reference TRBV19 and TRBJ1-6, the complete variable domain is DGGITQSPKYLFRKEGQNVTLSCEQNLNHDAMYWYRQDPGQGLRLIYYSQIVNDFQKGDIAEGYSVSREKKESFPLTVTSAQKNPTAFYLCASSARTGSTPLHFGNGTRLTVT.

This clonotype was detected a few times. The rearrangement uses TRBV7-2 and TRBJ2-7; tentative D call: TRBD2 (5 bases). Per the germline V gene, CDR1 is SGHTA and CDR2 is FQGNSA. Trimming took off 3 bases at V and 6 bases at J, with 12 bases between the two ends. The CDR3 extends over 13 amino acids. CDR3 in DNA: TGTGCCAGCAGCTTTTGGGGAGAGGGCGAGCAGTACGTC. Encoded protein: CASSFWGEGEQYV.

This clonotype appeared a few times. The gene calls are TRBV4-3 and TRBJ2-3; a possible D gene is TRBD2 (6 bases). Germline V CDR1 and CDR2: LGHNA, YSLEER. V was pared by 4 bases and J by 3 bases, with 11 bases between. This CDR3 comprises 14 residues. The CDR3, as DNA: TGCGCCAGCAGCCCGGGCGGGATAACAGATACGCAGTATTTT. Translation gives CASSPGGITDTQYF.

This clonotype was recorded many times. This chain uses TRBV18 with TRBJ2-3, with TRBD1 identical over 10 bases. V lost 3 bases to trimming and J lost 3 bases; unmatched junction nucleotides: 3. CDR1 is KGHSH and CDR2 is LQKENI in the germline V gene. The CDR3 has 15 amino acids. In DNA form, the CDR3 reads TGTGCCAGCTCACCTAGGGACAGGGGAACAGATACGCAGTATTTT. This gives the protein CASSPRDRGTDTQYF.

This clonotype has more than one count but fewer than ten. The rearrangement uses TRBV7-2 and TRBJ1-3, with 7 positions matching TRBD1. The V segment lost 5 bases and the J segment 8 bases; nucleotides outside the gene matches: 6. CDR1 and CDR2 from the germline V gene are SGHTA and FQGNSA. The CDR3 totals 13 residues. CDR3 sequence (DNA): TGTGCCAGCAGCGACAGGGACGGAGACACCATATATTTT. It translates to CASSDRDGDTIYF.

On this clonotype: The germline gene is not matched at one end of the junction; a read error may be the cause. V usage is TRBV29-1 and J usage is TRBJ2-5, with 9 bases fitting TRBD1. This CDR3 has 11 amino acids. Looked up from germline, CDR1 is SQVTM and CDR2 is ANQGSEA. DNA for the CDR3: TGCAGCGTTGATGGGGTGGACAGGGGTTCCTTC. Protein sequence: CSVDGVDRGSF. The full variable domain, in which reference TRBV29-1 and TRBJ2-5 provide the parts outside the CDR3, is SAVISQKPSRDICQRGTSLTIQCQVDSQVTMMFWYRQQPGQSLTLIATANQGSEATYESGFVIDKFPISRPNLTFSTLTVSNMSPEDSSIYLCSVDGVDRGSFGPGTRLLVL.

The sample holds a few counts of this clonotype. The J gene is TRBJ1-2, the V gene TRBV6-5, with D perhaps matching TRBD1 (6 bases). The germline gives CDR1 MNHEY, CDR2 SVGAGI. V shed 3 bases and J shed 8 bases, with 22 bases lying between them. This CDR3 has 16 residues. The CDR3: CASSYRASGAVRGYTF. The DNA of the CDR3 is TGTGCCAGCAGTTATCGTGCGTCAGGGGCAGTTCGCGGCTACACCTTC.

CDR3 in DNA: TGTGCCAGCAGCAGATCACGGGGGCCCAGCACAGATACGCAGTATTTT. Protein sequence: CASSRSRGPSTDTQYF. This chain links TRBV6-2 or TRBV6-3 with TRBJ2-3; D is tentatively TRBD1 or TRBD2 (6 bases each). Germline V gene sequence: CDR1 MNHEY, CDR2 SVGEGT. CDR3 length: 16 amino acids. Trimming shortened V by 6 bases and J by 0 bases, and 16 bases separated the two germline ends.

This clonotype was observed a handful of times. V is TRBV5-1 and J is TRBJ2-3, with D maybe TRBD2 (5 bases). In germline, CDR1 is SGHRS, CDR2 YFSETQ. Trimming removed 7 bases at V and 6 bases at J, with 6 bases between. The CDR3 consists of 10 residues. The CDR3 DNA reads as TGCGCCAGCGGAGGCGATACGCAGTATTTT. Translation: CASGGDTQYF.

In its sample, this clonotype was seen a few times. J is TRBJ1-1 and V is TRBV9; perhaps TRBD1 as D (6 bases). The V gene lost 0 bases and the J gene lost 4 bases, with 13 bases spanning the gap. CDR1 and CDR2 from the germline V gene are SGDLS and YYNGEE. The CDR3 sequence is 15 residues long. Written as DNA, the CDR3 is TGTGCCAGCAGCGTAGTCTCAGGGGAGGGCACTGAAGCTTTCTTT. The encoded protein is CASSVVSGEGTEAFF.

The chain couples TRBV5-1 to TRBJ2-7; D gene unclear. CDR3 length equals 14 residues. Trimming left V 4 bases short and J 1 base short, with 12 bases between. Germline V gives CDR1 SGHRS, CDR2 YFSETQ. CDR3 sequence (DNA): TGCGCCAGCAGCCTTTTTACGGAATCCTACGAGCAGTACTTC. It is translated as CASSLFTESYEQYF.

This sequence joins TRBV20-1 and TRBJ1-1; 8 bases fit TRBD1. V gave up 0 bases and J gave up 5 bases; unmatched junction bases: 5. The CDR3 totals 14 residues. Germline V gives CDR1 DFQATT, CDR2 SNEGSKA (reference sequence). The CDR3 sequence: CSARDQTGGTEAFF. In DNA form, the CDR3 reads TGCAGTGCTAGAGATCAAACAGGGGGAACTGAAGCTTTCTTT.

V is TRBV5-4 and J is TRBJ1-4, with a possible D match to TRBD1 (6 bases). The CDR3 is 16 amino acids. Germline values: CDR1 SGHNT, CDR2 YYREEE (reference sequence). With 4 bases removed from V and 3 bases from J, the gap between germline ends came to 16 bases. The CDR3 DNA reads TGTGCCAGCAGCCCGGGGGGGGACACCTCTAATGAAAAACTGTTTTTT. This translates into CASSPGGDTSNEKLFF.

J is TRBJ2-3 and V is TRBV20-1, with 8 positions matching TRBD2. The trim removed 2 bases at V and 4 bases at J, leaving 20 bases unmatched. The CDR3 has 19 residues. The germline V gene has CDR1 DFQATT and CDR2 SNEGSKA (reference sequence). The CDR3 protein is CSARSIVAVAGGLADTQYF. CDR3 DNA: TGCAGTGCTAGATCCATCGTTGCCGTTGCGGGGGGCCTGGCAGATACGCAGTATTTT.

This clonotype was observed a handful of times. The chain combines TRBV6-5 with TRBJ1-1, with no clear D. Germline loops: CDR1 MNHEY, CDR2 SVGAGI. This CDR3 has 15 residues. V lost 4 bases and J 4 bases, leaving 16 bases between the germline ends. The CDR3: CASSWGAALGTEAFF. The CDR3 DNA reads as TGTGCCAGCAGTTGGGGTGCGGCGCTCGGCACTGAAGCTTTCTTT.

This clonotype was seen more than once but under ten times. J is TRBJ2-2 and V is TRBV6-6; 9 bases map to TRBD2. Germline V gives CDR1 MNHNY, CDR2 SVGAGI (reference sequence). This CDR3 contains 16 residues. The trim removed 6 bases at V and 5 bases at J, leaving 10 bases unmatched. The CDR3, as DNA: TGTGCCAGCAGCCACCGGGCTAGCGGGACTACCGGGGAGCTGTTTTTT. Amino acids: CASSHRASGTTGELFF.

The genes are TRBV7-2 and TRBJ1-1; D unresolved. Trimming stripped 4 bases from V and 2 bases from J, with 8 bases between. This CDR3 comprises 13 residues. CDR1 is SGHTA and CDR2 is FQGNSA in the germline V gene. The CDR3 is CASSSDPNTEAFF. Written as DNA, the CDR3 is TGTGCCAGCAGCTCCGACCCTAACACTGAAGCTTTCTTT.

This clonotype was observed a few times. This chain uses TRBV15 with TRBJ2-1; D uncertain. Trimming pared 3 bases from V and 5 bases from J, leaving 14 bases between. This CDR3 comprises 15 residues. Germline CDR1 LNHNV, CDR2 YYDKDF (reference sequence). The CDR3 DNA follows: TGTGCCACCAGCAGGGGGTCGGGCGGAAACAATGAGCAGTTCTTC. Residues: CATSRGSGGNNEQFF.

The rearrangement links TRBV6-2 or TRBV6-3 to TRBJ1-2, with D unresolved. With 5 bases removed from V and 8 bases from J, the gap between germline ends came to 12 bases. There are 12 residues in the CDR3. CDR1 MNHEY and CDR2 SVGEGT come from the germline V gene. The CDR3 is CASSPRQNGYTF. The CDR3 bases are TGTGCCAGCAGTCCCAGACAAAACGGCTACACCTTC.

The chain employs TRBV9 and TRBJ1-4; D remains unclear. Per germline, CDR1 SGDLS and CDR2 YYNGEE. The CDR3 is 15 residues long. Trimming left V 0 bases short and J 3 bases short, with 9 bases between. The DNA of the CDR3 is TGTGCCAGCAGCGTAGGAGGCCTGCCTAATGAAAAACTGTTTTTT. This gives the protein CASSVGGLPNEKLFF.

The chain combines TRBV9 with TRBJ1-1; D gene unclear. The CDR3 runs to 14 residues. Germline loops: CDR1 SGDLS, CDR2 YYNGEE. Trimming removed 4 bases from V and 4 bases from J, with 14 bases in between. CDR3 loop: CASSPTEEVTEAFF. CDR3 bases: TGTGCCAGCAGCCCAACTGAGGAAGTCACTGAAGCTTTCTTT.

Comment on this clonotype: In this CDR3 the conserved last residue, phenylalanine or tryptophan, is missing, so a read error is likely. No DNA is shown, since the ends of the CDR3 on it are uncertain; the CDR3 is the one TCRdb lists. The chain is built from TRBV20-1 and TRBJ2-1; the table's TRBD1 call for D was not verified on the DNA. The CDR3 length is 9 residues, termini included. The V gene's germline CDR1 is DFQATT and CDR2 SNEGSKA (reference sequence). Here the CDR3 reads CLGDHAQCL.

The sample holds a few counts of this clonotype. The gene calls are TRBV18 and TRBJ2-7; a possible D gene is TRBD2 (6 bases). There are 14 residues in the CDR3. V lost 2 bases and J lost 6, with 14 bases in between. Per the germline V gene, CDR1 is KGHSH and CDR2 is LQKENI. CDR3 sequence (DNA): TGTGCCAGCTCACCATTCTCCGGGGGTGGCGAGCAGTACGTC. As protein: CASSPFSGGGEQYV.

In its sample, this clonotype was seen a few times. This chain links TRBV20-1 with TRBJ2-1; perhaps TRBD2 as D (6 bases). The CDR3 contains 14 residues. The germline gives CDR1 DFQATT, CDR2 SNEGSKA (reference sequence). V lost 5 bases, J lost 5 bases, and 16 bases lay in between. The CDR3 DNA reads TGCAGTGCTGTGGACTACCTCTTACACAATGAGCAGTTCTTC. This encodes CSAVDYLLHNEQFF.